This T cell receptor beta chain appears in the sequencing data of a study of blood T cell repertoires in COVID-19. Turning to the study itself: Sources were T cells, B-cell-depleted T cells, or PBMCs; the material itself was cDNA or gDNA.

The CDR3 runs to 13 residues. CDR1 SGHTA and CDR2 FQGNSA come from the germline V gene. V was shortened by 5 bases and J by 4 bases, with 11 bases between the two germline ends. Authors' methods: Reference gene primer amplification gave nucleated cell count estimates. Clones were sequenced by immunoSEQ multiplex PCR, and TCRdb holds only the in-frame ones, with some missing. The V and J calls and clone size were taken over from that table, and D and trimming were inferred from the DNA. The sample includes about 200,000 clones, 88% seen only once; the top ten take about 6.3%. This chain connects TRBV7-2 to TRBJ1-2; D might be TRBD1 (6 bases). The source material was peripheral blood. The origin of this receptor is a man between 40 and 49 years old with active or convalescent COVID-19. As DNA, the CDR3 is TGTGCCAGCAGCCCCGGGACAACCTATGGCTACACCTTC. Translating it yields CASSPGTTYGYTF.